This T cell receptor (beta chain) is from a study of CD8 T cells in Susac syndrome. Sequencing targeted TCR beta in blood CD8+ and CD4+ T cells. CD8+ and CD4+ T cells were negatively isolated; TEMRA cells were FACS-enriched. Study-level findings and limits: The study recognized that the number of individuals in its TCR sequencing and HLA analysis was relatively small.

Reverse transcription of roughly 0.5 to 1 ug RNA used random hexamers. Across 54 Vbeta and 13 Jbeta, immunoSEQ multiplex PCR amplified TCR beta CDR3. TCRdb re-called the immunoSEQ multiplex PCR reads with MiXCR, one entry per CDR3 protein. The table shows fewer than 200,000 distinct CDR3 sequences, with 85% to 95% occurring only once. This CDR3 has 12 amino acids. Germline CDR1 is SGDLS and CDR2 is YYNGEE. Trimming at V came to 9 bases and at J to 5 bases, leaving 7 bases not matched to a gene. Comments on this clonotype: Its antigen remains unidentified.

The specimen sequenced was CD4+ T cells from PBMCs. The J gene is TRBJ2-7, the V gene TRBV9; TRBD1 aligns across 8 bases. The receptor was isolated from a human donor in good health. DNA of the CDR3: TGTGCCATCCGGGACAGGAGACACGAGCAGTACTTC. It specifies CAIRDRRHEQYF.